The 27 T cell receptor beta chains presented below share a single source sample, sequenced in a study of naive and memory T cell subsets. Amplification of ligated cDNA took four PCR rounds with SP2 and nested alpha and beta constant primers. TCRdb fed the 5' RACE reads into MiXCR, producing one record per CDR3 protein. The table shows about 56,000 distinct CDR3 sequences, with more than 7.5% occurring only once. TCR cDNA received a 3' ligated oligonucleotide that carried a UMI. Source of these receptors: a female donor in good health.

In this sample, this clonotype turned up many times. This rearrangement joins TRBV18 to TRBJ1-1; D unresolved. Trimming stripped 3 bases from V and 1 base from J, with 6 bases between. Germline CDR1 and CDR2: KGHSH and LQKENI. The CDR3 runs to 13 residues. CDR3 in amino acids: CASSPGPNTEAFF. The CDR3 DNA follows: TGTGCCAGCTCACCCGGACCGAACACTGAAGCTTTCTTT.

This clonotype was counted a few times. The chain combines TRBV12-3 or TRBV12-4 with TRBJ1-1; TRBD1 might be the D (5 bases). V was clipped by 6 bases and J by 4 bases, with 6 bases between them. The CDR3 has 11 residues. CDR3 protein: CASRGLTEAFF. The CDR3 DNA follows: TGTGCCAGCAGGGGACTCACTGAAGCTTTCTTT.

This clonotype was detected only a few times. The chain combines TRBV4-3 with TRBJ2-6, with D hard to call. There are 17 residues in the CDR3. Germline lookup yields CDR1 LGHNA and CDR2 YSLEER. V lost 4 bases and J lost 0, with 13 bases in between. CDR3 sequence (DNA): TGCGCCAGCAGCCCAGCCCCAATTTTCTCTGGGGCCAACGTCCTGACTTTC. Translated, it gives CASSPAPIFSGANVLTF.

This clonotype showed up many times. This chain connects TRBV6-5 to TRBJ1-6; D gene unclear. The ends were cut back, 10 bases at V and 7 bases at J, with 20 bases in the middle. The CDR3 contains 15 residues. Germline lookup yields CDR1 MNHEY and CDR2 SVGAGI. The CDR3, as DNA: TGTGCCACAGGAGGGAGAAACGTTGGGAATTCACCCCTCCACTTT. Protein: CATGGRNVGNSPLHF.

Only a few counts were recorded for this clonotype. DNA of the CDR3: TGCAGCGTGAGAGATCCCTGGGGTAATGAAAAACTGTTTTTT. Its protein product is CSVRDPWGNEKLFF. The V and J genes are TRBV29-1 and TRBJ1-4; D gene unclear. The CDR3 runs to 14 residues. Between the trimmed V and J ends, which lost 6 bases and 4 bases, there was a span of 15 bases. Germline CDR1 reads SQVTM; CDR2 reads ANQGSEA.

This clonotype was counted at least ten times. V usage is TRBV28 and J usage is TRBJ2-7; 10 bases line up with TRBD1. Trimming took 2 bases from V and 6 from J; bases not matched to a gene: 4. The CDR3 loop spans 14 amino acids. CDR1 is MDHEN, CDR2 SYDVKM, per germline. The CDR3 DNA reads as TGTGCCAGCAGTTTAGGCGGGACAGGGGTCGAGCAGTACTTC. It yields the protein CASSLGGTGVEQYF.

The chain combines TRBV4-1 with TRBJ2-7; D is unclear. Deletions cut 1 base from V and 0 bases from J, with 10 bases between. The CDR3 totals 15 residues. Looked up from germline, CDR1 is MGHRA and CDR2 is YSYEKL. This CDR3 is CASSQGQVNSYEQYF. DNA for the CDR3: TGCGCCAGCAGCCAAGGCCAGGTCAACTCCTACGAGCAGTACTTC.

There are many counts of this clonotype. This rearrangement joins TRBV9 to TRBJ1-5; D might be TRBD1 (5 bases). With 0 bases removed from V and 0 bases from J, the gap between germline ends came to 22 bases. CDR1 SGDLS and CDR2 YYNGEE come from the germline V gene. CDR3 length: 20 amino acids. The CDR3 protein is CASSVAQGPEEEYSNQPQHF. CDR3 nucleotides: TGTGCCAGCAGCGTAGCTCAGGGTCCCGAAGAAGAATATAGCAATCAGCCCCAGCATTTT.

At least ten counts were recorded for this clonotype. The chain carries TRBV20-1 and TRBJ1-5; no clear D. Germline V lookup: CDR1 DFQATT, CDR2 SNEGSKA (reference sequence). V lost 3 bases to trimming and J lost 4 bases, with 10 bases between them. CDR3 size: 13 residues. The CDR3 nucleotides read TGCAGTGCTAGTCACGGGGTAAATCAGCCCCAGCATTTT. Translation: CSASHGVNQPQHF.

The CDR3 DNA reads TGTGCCAGCAGCCAAGGACTCCGGGACAGGCGAATCTCTGGGGCCAACGTCCTGACTTTC. Its protein product is CASSQGLRDRRISGANVLTF. This chain connects TRBV3-1 to TRBJ2-6, with 8 bases identical to TRBD1. The CDR3 is 20 amino acids. CDR1 is LGHDT and CDR2 is YNNKEL in the germline V gene (reference sequence). V dropped 1 base and J dropped 0; count of bases not matched to a gene: 11. The variable domain in full, with the rest retrieved from reference TRBV3-1 and TRBJ2-6, is DTAVSQTPKYLVTQMGNDKSIKCEQNLGHDTMYWYKQDSKKFLKIMFSYNNKELIINETVPNRFSPKSPDKAHLNLHINSLELGDSAVYFCASSQGLRDRRISGANVLTFGAGSRLTVL.

CDR3 loop: CASSQSISLGGPGEQYF. The DNA of the CDR3 is TGCGCCAGCAGTCAATCGATTAGCCTCGGGGGCCCCGGGGAGCAGTACTTC. J is TRBJ2-7 and V is TRBV23-1, with D possibly called TRBD1 or TRBD2 (6 bases each). TRBV23-1 is labeled an ORF, and its function is uncertain. The CDR3 covers 17 residues. Trimming stripped 0 bases from V and 7 bases from J, with 22 bases between.

This clonotype was detected many times. The rearrangement joins TRBV20-1 to TRBJ1-2, with D possibly TRBD1 on 6 matching bases. CDR3 size: 16 residues. V was cut by 0 bases and J by 0 bases, with 14 bases left in between. Germline CDR1 DFQATT, CDR2 SNEGSKA (reference sequence). The chain's CDR3 is CSARDPRGKSNYGYTF. The CDR3 nucleotides are TGCAGTGCTAGAGATCCCAGGGGCAAGTCTAACTATGGCTACACCTTC.

This clonotype turned up a few times. The chain has TRBV6-1 and TRBJ2-7, with D maybe TRBD1 (6 bases). The V end lost 4 bases, the J end lost 4 bases, and 8 bases lay between the germline ends. CDR3 length: 12 residues. Per the germline V gene, CDR1 is MNHNS and CDR2 is SASEGT. The CDR3 coding sequence is TGTGCCAGCAGTGGCCAGGGGTACGAGCAGTACTTC. Protein sequence: CASSGQGYEQYF.

This clonotype was detected only a few times. This chain connects TRBV5-1 to TRBJ2-6; 11 bases fit TRBD2. Trimming removed 0 bases from V and 0 bases from J; junction bases left unmatched: 2. Germline lookup yields CDR1 SGHRS and CDR2 YFSETQ. The CDR3 extends over 18 amino acids. Written as DNA, the CDR3 is TGCGCCAGCAGCTTGGGGGGACTAGCGGACTCTGGGGCCAACGTCCTGACTTTC. Amino acids: CASSLGGLADSGANVLTF.

The chain employs TRBV20-1 and TRBJ2-1; 14 nucleotides align to TRBD2. CDR1 is DFQATT and CDR2 is SNEGSKA in the germline V gene (reference sequence). The CDR3 is made up of 15 amino acids. Germline trimming cut 3 bases from V and 6 bases from J; bases unmatched to any gene: 4. For the CDR3, the DNA is TGCAGTGCTAGCATAGGGACTAGCGGGGGCAATGAGCAGTTCTTC. Translating gives CSASIGTSGGNEQFF.

V is TRBV3-1 and J is TRBJ2-7; D gene unclear. From germline, CDR1 is LGHDT and CDR2 YNNKEL (reference sequence). V lost 4 bases and J 2 bases, leaving 15 bases between the germline ends. CDR3 length equals 15 residues. This CDR3 is CASSPQGIGTYEQYF. The CDR3 nucleotides are TGTGCCAGCAGCCCACAAGGAATCGGCACCTACGAGCAGTACTTC.

This clonotype was detected many times. V gene TRBV11-2 combines with J gene TRBJ1-3; no firm D call. Germline lookup yields CDR1 SGHAT and CDR2 FQNNGV. CDR3 size: 14 residues. The germline V and J ends were trimmed by 4 bases and 3 bases, with 10 bases remaining between them. The CDR3 reads CASSSGPFGNTIYF. Here the CDR3 DNA reads TGTGCCAGCAGCTCCGGCCCATTTGGAAACACCATATATTTT.

This chain links TRBV28 with TRBJ1-2; 8 bases fit TRBD1. Trimming removed 3 bases from V and 7 bases from J; junction bases left unmatched: 4. Germline CDR1 reads MDHEN; CDR2 reads SYDVKM. The CDR3 runs to 13 residues. The CDR3 DNA sequence: TGTGCCAGCAGTTTCGGGACAGGAGGTGGCTACACCTTC. It is translated as CASSFGTGGGYTF.

This rearrangement joins TRBV6-2 or TRBV6-3 to TRBJ2-3; 9 positions agree with TRBD1. There are 17 residues in the CDR3. The junction had 9 bases not matched to a gene; V was cut back by 4 bases and J by 1 base. Germline CDR1 reads MNHEY; CDR2 reads SVGEGT. DNA for the CDR3: TGTGCCAGCAGTTGGCGACAGGGGGATGGAGGCACAGATACGCAGTATTTT. Its protein is CASSWRQGDGGTDTQYF.

In its sample, this clonotype was seen many times. V is TRBV6-2 or TRBV6-3 and J is TRBJ1-1; D gene ambiguous. Between the trimmed V and J ends, which lost 0 bases and 11 bases, there was a span of 10 bases. The CDR3 has 12 amino acids. Looked up from germline, CDR1 is MNHEY and CDR2 is SVGEGT. This chain's CDR3 is CASSYSLRSAFF. CDR3 DNA sequence: TGTGCCAGCAGTTACTCTCTGAGGAGCGCTTTCTTT.

The V and J genes are TRBV4-2 and TRBJ2-3; D not certain. The CDR3 length is 17 residues. CDR1 LGHNA and CDR2 YNFKEQ come from the germline V gene. Trimming cost V 3 bases and J 4 bases, with 20 bases left between them. CDR3 loop: CASSHTNRNAGPDTQYF. In DNA, the CDR3 is TGTGCCAGCAGCCATACAAACCGGAACGCCGGGCCAGATACGCAGTATTTT.

The chain couples TRBV5-1 to TRBJ1-2; 7 bases match TRBD1. The CDR3 extends over 14 amino acids. The V gene end was trimmed by 5 bases and the J gene end by 4 bases; junction bases not matched to a gene: 8. Per the germline V gene, CDR1 is SGHRS and CDR2 is YFSETQ. The CDR3 DNA reads as TGCGCCAGCAGGAGGCAGGGGGAGGGCTATGGCTACACCTTC. Translated, it gives CASRRQGEGYGYTF.

This clonotype was seen a few times. The V gene is TRBV19, the J gene TRBJ2-3; no definite D call. Germline assignment: CDR1 LNHDA and CDR2 SQIVND (reference sequence). The CDR3 runs to 14 residues. Trimming stripped 5 bases from V and 4 bases from J, with 13 bases between. The CDR3 loop reads CASSYRHPPDTQYF. The CDR3 DNA reads TGTGCCAGTAGTTATCGGCATCCCCCAGATACGCAGTATTTT.

This clonotype was picked up many times. The genes are TRBV4-2 and TRBJ1-1, with D possibly matching TRBD1 (5 bases). The CDR3 has 13 residues. Germline V gene data show CDR1 as LGHNA and CDR2 as YNFKEQ. V was pared by 2 bases and J by 5 bases, with 9 bases between. The CDR3 DNA is TGTGCCAGCAGCCAACAGGGATTGACTGAAGCTTTCTTT. Its translation: CASSQQGLTEAFF.

The sample holds a few counts of this clonotype. V and J are TRBV7-2 and TRBJ1-4; 7 bases are shared with TRBD1. Germline-derived CDR1 and CDR2 are SGHTA and FQGNSA. The V segment lost 4 bases and the J segment 10 bases; nucleotides outside the gene matches: 3. CDR3 size: 12 residues. As DNA, the CDR3 is TGTGCCAGCAGCTCCCGGACAGGAAAACTGTTTTTT. It specifies CASSSRTGKLFF.

The chain joins TRBV28 to TRBJ2-4; D is unclear. The CDR3 is 12 amino acids. V shed 8 bases and J shed 5 bases, with 10 bases lying between them. Per germline, CDR1 MDHEN and CDR2 SYDVKM. CDR3 DNA: TGTGCCAGCGGCGAGATGGAAAACATTCAGTACTTC. Protein sequence: CASGEMENIQYF.

The chain couples TRBV20-1 to TRBJ1-2; D might be TRBD1 (5 bases). V was pared by 1 base and J by 4 bases, with 13 bases between. This CDR3 has 14 amino acids. The germline CDR1 and CDR2 sequences are DFQATT and SNEGSKA (reference sequence). CDR3 sequence: CSARAPSGAYGYTF. CDR3 nucleotide sequence: TGCAGTGCTAGAGCTCCCTCTGGGGCCTATGGCTACACCTTC.